This entry describes one TCR beta chain. Its antigen is undetermined. The sample belongs to a study of cytomegalovirus exposure and HLA in healthy donors. For the study at large: A prior study identified 110 million or so unique TCR beta sequences from around 180 million T cells.

Whole-study findings and limits: Trimming of TCR beta V- and J-genes showed a link, identified in a later analysis, to a missense DCLRE1C variant. Further analysis was carried out later, and it showed several of the most significant clusters appearing linked to common viral pathogens. Immune exposure data for these donors was limited to CMV serostatus.

The PCR employed 60 Vbeta primers together with 13 Jbeta primers. TCRdb's copy holds only in-frame clones and misses some; the assay was immunoSEQ multiplex PCR. The ten top clones account for roughly 0.99%, within a sample of 40,000 to 50,000 clones. CDR3 length equals 15 residues. With 6 bases clipped from V and 3 bases from J, the junction kept 7 bases outside the gene matches. Germline V gene lookup returns CDR1 MDHEN and CDR2 SYDVKM. This TCR was sampled from a woman between 35 and 50 years old in good health and CMV-seronegative. Material for sequencing was PBMCs. The chain combines TRBV28 with TRBJ1-2, with 10 bases matching TRBD1. The CDR3 protein is CASRVGQGVYYGYTF. The CDR3, as DNA: TGTGCCAGCAGGGTCGGACAGGGGGTCTACTATGGCTACACCTTC.